This TCR beta chain came from a study of shared clonotypes between healthy human individuals. Trimming cost V 3 bases and J 4 bases, with 9 bases left between them. Germline V gene sequence: CDR1 SGHAT, CDR2 FQNNGV. The CDR3 extends over 14 amino acids. Assay: immunoSEQ multiplex PCR; the TCRdb copy retains only in-frame clones and omits some. Among 450,000 to 500,000 clones listed, around 80% were seen once. The gene calls are TRBV11-2 and TRBJ1-4, with D possibly matching TRBD1 (5 bases). The sample comprised PBMCs. The receptor was isolated from a woman aged 40 to 55 in good health. Some clones in this sample may be carry-over from other donors' samples. The CDR3, as DNA: TGTGCCAGCAGCTTGTCAGGGAATAATGAAAAACTGTTTTTT. This sequence encodes CASSLSGNNEKLFF.